The present T cell receptor beta chain was sequenced within a study of blood T cells in healthy people across ages. Notes on the study in general: Naive T cell percentage and TCR beta diversity correlated strongly. Naive and antigen-experienced cells could not be conclusively compared, given unsorted PBMCs.

A few counts support this clonotype. Antigen specificity is unknown. Investigators took approximately 10 milliliters of peripheral blood from every donor. The junction had 11 bases not matched to a gene; V was cut back by 8 bases and J by 8 bases. Per germline, CDR1 SGHAT and CDR2 FQDESV (reference sequence). The CDR3 extends over 14 amino acids. The second PCR ran roughly 7 to 11 cycles with a sample-barcoded 5' primer and J-beta primers. One entry per CDR3 protein results from TCRdb running MiXCR on the 5' RACE reads. This table holds around 800,000 distinct CDR3 sequences, around 62% found once. This receptor was obtained from a man aged 25-40 years in good health. The sample taken for sequencing was blood. The gene calls are TRBV11-1 and TRBJ2-1; 8 bases fit TRBD2. CDR3 nucleotides: TGTGCCAGCGGCCCTCCGGGGGGGTGGGATGAGCAGTTCTTC. Protein product: CASGPPGGWDEQFF.